This TCR beta chain was documented in a study of blood T cell repertoires in COVID-19. Generated by immunoSEQ multiplex PCR, the TCRdb table keeps only in-frame clones and is missing some. The sample records fewer than 250,000 clones, 90% to 95% being singletons. V was cut by 6 bases and J by 8 bases, with 14 bases left in between. This CDR3 is built from 14 residues. Per the germline V gene, CDR1 is MDHEN and CDR2 is SYDVKM. What was sequenced was peripheral blood. The genes are TRBV28 and TRBJ1-6; D perhaps matches TRBD1 (6 bases). The receptor was isolated from a man younger than 45 with acute or convalescent COVID-19. The CDR3 reads CASSPNRDHSPLHF. The CDR3 coding sequence is TGTGCCAGCAGCCCGAACAGGGACCATTCACCCCTCCACTTT. The full variable domain, its missing parts supplied by reference TRBV28 and TRBJ1-6, is DVKVTQSSRYLVKRTGEKVFLECVQDMDHENMFWYRQDPGLGLRLIYFSYDVKMKEKGDIPEGYSVSREKKERFSLILESASTNQTSMYLCASSPNRDHSPLHFGNGTRLTVT.